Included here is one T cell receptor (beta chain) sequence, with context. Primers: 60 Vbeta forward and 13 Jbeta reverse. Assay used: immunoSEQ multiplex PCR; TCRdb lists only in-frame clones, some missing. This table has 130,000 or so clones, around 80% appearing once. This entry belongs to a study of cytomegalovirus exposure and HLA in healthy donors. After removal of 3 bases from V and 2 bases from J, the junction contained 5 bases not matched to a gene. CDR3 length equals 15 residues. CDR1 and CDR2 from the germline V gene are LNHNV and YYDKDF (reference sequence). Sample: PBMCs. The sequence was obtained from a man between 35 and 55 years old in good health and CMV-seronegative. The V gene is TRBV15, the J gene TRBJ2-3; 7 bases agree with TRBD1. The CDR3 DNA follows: TGTGCCACCAGCAGGCTGCAGGGGGACACAGATACGCAGTATTTT. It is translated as CATSRLQGDTDTQYF.